The 17 T cell receptor beta chains below come from one sample, sequenced in a study of tumor-infiltrating lymphocytes in primary liver carcinoma. With 500 to 650 ng total RNA as template and a constant-region primer, TCR beta cDNA was made. Three nested multiplex PCR rounds of slightly modified ARM-PCR generated TCR beta libraries. Investigators reported that the first two PCR rounds, at 9 to 11 cycles each, used TRBV1-TRBV30 forward primers with a C-beta reverse primer. TCRdb reprocessed the multiplex PCR reads via MiXCR and lists one record per CDR3 protein. The sample carries tens of thousands of distinct CDR3 sequences, around 80% recorded once. RNA and DNA were co-extracted from about 20-30 mg of unsorted bulk tissue. Sequencing input: liver tumor tissue from sampling region 5. The subset was: tumor region T5, tumor centre. These receptor sequences come from a man aged 35-49 years with primary liver carcinoma and hepatitis B virus infection.

This clonotype appeared many times. The V and J genes are TRBV20-1 and TRBJ2-3, with no clear D. V dropped 0 bases and J dropped 10 bases, with 11 bases sitting between them. Per germline, CDR1 DFQATT and CDR2 SNEGSKA (reference sequence). The CDR3 covers 12 residues. CDR3 in amino acids: CSARESVQAQYF. The CDR3, as DNA: TGCAGTGCTAGAGAAAGCGTTCAGGCGCAGTATTTT.

Remarks on this clonotype: An end of the junction does not agree with germline; a read error may underlie this. The gene calls are TRBV9 and TRBJ2-1, with 10 positions matching TRBD1. This CDR3 spans 16 amino acids. In germline, CDR1 is SGDLS, CDR2 YYNGEE. CDR3 DNA: TGTGCCAGCAGCGTAGAAGGGACAGGGGTGGTCAATGAGAAGTTCTTC. Translated, it gives CASSVEGTGVVNEKFF.

As concerns this clonotype: The junction departs from germline at one end; a sequencing error may be responsible. V gene TRBV11-2 combines with J gene TRBJ2-3, with D hard to call. Germline CDR1 is SGHAT and CDR2 is FQNNGV. The CDR3 consists of 16 residues. The CDR3 coding sequence is TGTACCAGCAGCCAACAACGCATCAACCCCACAGATACGCAGTATTTT. Protein sequence: CTSSQQRINPTDTQYF.

Regarding this clonotype: At one end, the junction sequence differs from germline, possibly due to a read error. The chain recombines TRBV6-2 or TRBV6-3 with TRBJ2-1; D unresolved. CDR1 and CDR2 from the germline V gene are MNHEY and SVGEGT. The CDR3 has 15 residues. The CDR3 region has the DNA TGTACCAGCAGTTTAACCTCAAGCTCCTACAATGAGCAGTTCTTC. It codes for CTSSLTSSSYNEQFF.

V usage is TRBV4-2 and J usage is TRBJ2-7, with D possibly TRBD2 on 6 matching bases. This CDR3 region has 15 residues. Germline CDR1 is LGHNA and CDR2 is YNFKEQ. The ends were cut back, 8 bases at V and 4 bases at J, with 21 bases in the middle. CDR3 sequence: CASGRDAGPPYEQYF. CDR3 in DNA: TGTGCCAGCGGCCGAGATGCGGGGCCCCCTTACGAGCAGTACTTC.

This chain joins TRBV5-1 and TRBJ2-3, with 8 bases matching TRBD2. The CDR3 contains 16 residues. CDR1 SGHRS and CDR2 YFSETQ come from the germline V gene. The V segment lost 7 bases and the J segment 5 bases; nucleotides outside the gene matches: 15. CDR3 nucleotide sequence: TGCGCCAGCGGTTTGGGAGCGGGGGATCGGGGAGATACGCAGTATTTT. It translates to CASGLGAGDRGDTQYF.

This rearrangement joins TRBV11-3 to TRBJ2-2; the D gene is possibly TRBD1 (6 bases). The CDR3 is 13 amino acids. The germline V gene has CDR1 SGHNT and CDR2 YENEEA. The germline V and J ends were trimmed by 5 bases and 8 bases, with 12 bases remaining between them. CDR3 loop: CASSDQTGGELFF. In DNA form, the CDR3 reads TGTGCCAGCAGCGACCAGACAGGAGGGGAGCTGTTTTTT.

This clonotype occurred once. Germline is not matched at one junction end, which may reflect a read error. The chain employs TRBV4-1 and TRBJ1-2, with a weak D call TRBD1 (6 bases). The CDR3 is made up of 14 amino acids. Per germline, CDR1 MGHRA and CDR2 YSYEKL. CDR3 residues: CDSSQGDRNYGHTF. The CDR3 region has the DNA TGCGACAGCAGCCAAGGAGACAGGAACTATGGCCACACCTTC.

With regard to this clonotype: The final CDR3 position lacks the conserved phenylalanine or tryptophan, pointing to a likely read error. V is TRBV5-5 and J is TRBJ2-1; D unresolved. The CDR3 contains 15 residues. Germline V lookup: CDR1 SGHKS, CDR2 YYEKEE (reference sequence). Trimming removed 5 bases at V and 4 bases at J, with 16 bases between. Here the CDR3 reads CASSLDFAPYNEQFL. The DNA of the CDR3 is TGTGCCAGCAGTCTTGACTTTGCCCCGTACAATGAGCAGTTCTTA.

The gene calls are TRBV2 and TRBJ2-7, with 14 bases matching TRBD2. This CDR3 has 15 residues. Germline CDR1 is SNHLY and CDR2 is FYNNEI. J gave up 4 bases and V 10 bases, and 9 bases lay outside the gene matches. CDR3 loop: CANSGLAGGSYEQYF. For the CDR3, the DNA is TGTGCCAACAGCGGACTAGCGGGGGGCTCATACGAGCAGTACTTC.

Remarks on this clonotype: An end of the junction differs from the germline gene, which may be a read error. The chain uses TRBV4-1 and TRBJ2-1; D gene ambiguous. CDR1 and CDR2 (germline): MGHRA, YSYEKL. The CDR3 consists of 13 residues. In DNA, the CDR3 is TGTGCCAGCATCCCAGGAGTCCGAGGTGAGCAGTTCTTC. Translation gives CASIPGVRGEQFF.

Points on this clonotype: Since no conserved phenylalanine or tryptophan closes the CDR3, a read error is the likely cause. The rearrangement uses TRBV7-9 and TRBJ2-3; D ambiguous. This CDR3 region has 17 residues. Germline lookup yields CDR1 SEHNR and CDR2 FQNEAQ (reference sequence). V was trimmed by 1 base and J by 0 bases, leaving 14 bases between them. CDR3 nucleotides: TGTGCCAGCAGCTTAGTCCCAGACGTTACTAGCACAGATACGCAGTATTAT. Protein sequence: CASSLVPDVTSTDTQYY.

Points on this clonotype: An end of the junction does not agree with germline; a read error may underlie this. The chain recombines TRBV14 with TRBJ1-1; D is ambiguous. The CDR3 sequence is 14 residues long. Germline assignment: CDR1 SGHDN and CDR2 FVKESK. CDR3 nucleotide sequence: TGTACCAGCAGGCCCCGGGAGGGAAACACTGAAGCTCTCTTT. Its translation: CTSRPREGNTEALF.

This clonotype was recorded many times. The chain employs TRBV20-1 and TRBJ2-1; 12 bases align to TRBD2. V was pared by 3 bases and J by 10 bases, with 13 bases of the junction left unmatched. This CDR3 is 16 amino acids long. Germline CDR1 is DFQATT and CDR2 is SNEGSKA (reference sequence). CDR3 loop: CSASAPASGRAGEQFF. The CDR3 DNA sequence: TGCAGTGCTAGTGCCCCGGCTAGCGGGAGGGCCGGAGAGCAGTTCTTC.

With respect to this clonotype: A much more abundant neighbour one base away suggests this may be a read error. The CDR3 DNA sequence: TGTGCCAGCACCGGGACAACGAAGACTGAAGCTTTCTTT. This gives the protein CASTGTTKTEAFF. The V and J genes are TRBV2 and TRBJ1-1; perhaps TRBD1 as D (6 bases). Deletions cut 7 bases from V and 5 bases from J, with 14 bases between. The CDR3 totals 13 residues. CDR1 is SNHLY and CDR2 is FYNNEI in the germline V gene.

As concerns this clonotype: Because it lacks the conserved phenylalanine or tryptophan at the end, this CDR3 is likely a read error. The limits of the CDR3 on the DNA are not certain, so only TCRdb's listed CDR3 is given. This rearrangement joins TRBV11-1 to TRBJ2-1; the DNA was not compared with TRBD1, the D call given in the table. Germline V gene sequence: CDR1 SGHAT, CDR2 FQDESV (reference sequence). Counting both end residues, the CDR3 totals 16 amino acids. CDR3 loop: CASGLADRAYYNEQLI.

Details on this clonotype: Relative to the germline gene, one junction end is altered; a read error may explain this. The V and J genes are TRBV9 and TRBJ2-2; 7 bases align to TRBD2. The length of the CDR3 is 16 residues. Germline loops: CDR1 SGDLS, CDR2 YYNGEE. Here the CDR3 reads CTSSDRGGRKTGELFF. CDR3 bases: TGTACCAGCAGCGATAGGGGCGGGAGAAAGACCGGGGAGCTGTTTTTT.